These 29 T cell receptor beta chains came from one sample sequenced in a study of shared T cell receptors in the human thymus (dated by TCRdb to the early 2020s). Library creation used the immunoSEQ multiplex PCR assay. The clones in this table, taken by TCRdb from immuneACCESS, are in-frame only. Not every clone is retained; where verified, under half of the shortfall comes from an unresolved V gene, and the cause of the rest is unknown. In all, the sample holds 700,000 or so clones, and approximately 85% of those were seen once. Around 0.0094% of the sample rests with the top ten. Separately, the same data were catalogued under a study of human thymus T cells.

Sequencing was performed on thymocytes. The source of these receptors is a girl under two years old with a congenital heart defect. Donor details come from another sample of the same person, matched by shared clones.

The V and J genes are TRBV6-1 and TRBJ1-1, with TRBD1 identical over 7 bases. Germline trimming cut 8 bases from V and 4 bases from J; bases unmatched to any gene: 10. The germline V gene encodes CDR1 MNHNS and CDR2 SASEGT. There are 14 residues in the CDR3. CDR3 loop: CASLSPGGSTEAFF. The CDR3 DNA is TGTGCCAGCCTTTCCCCAGGGGGGAGCACTGAAGCTTTCTTT.

The genes are TRBV9 and TRBJ2-1; 8 nucleotides align to TRBD2. The ends lost 3 bases at V and 0 bases at J; junction bases unmatched: 14. The CDR3 length is 19 residues. Germline CDR1 and CDR2: SGDLS and YYNGEE. The CDR3 DNA sequence: TGTGCCAGCAGCGGCCGGACTGAAGCGGGGGCCAACTCCTACAATGAGCAGTTCTTC. This gives the protein CASSGRTEAGANSYNEQFF.

V is TRBV25-1 and J is TRBJ1-1; the match to TRBD1 covers 9 bases. The germline V gene encodes CDR1 MGHDK and CDR2 SYGVNS. This CDR3 has 14 residues. The ends lost 3 bases at V and 5 bases at J; junction bases unmatched: 4. CDR3 amino acids: CASSDPDRGTEAFF. The CDR3 nucleotides read TGTGCCAGCAGTGACCCGGACAGGGGAACTGAAGCTTTCTTT.

The chain employs TRBV27 and TRBJ1-2; D uncertain. This CDR3 region has 13 residues. Germline CDR1 is MNHEY and CDR2 is SMNVEV (reference sequence). Trimming removed 1 base at V and 8 bases at J, with 11 bases between. Written as DNA, the CDR3 is TGTGCCAGCAGTTTATTTTTCGGGTGGGGCTACACCTTC. It encodes CASSLFFGWGYTF.

The chain has TRBV6-1 and TRBJ1-1; a weak D match, TRBD1 (5 bases). CDR1 and CDR2 from the germline V gene are MNHNS and SASEGT. The CDR3 covers 11 residues. V shed 1 base and J shed 12 bases, with 9 bases lying between them. CDR3 in amino acids: CASSEVRGSFF. CDR3 nucleotide sequence: TGTGCCAGCAGTGAAGTAAGGGGATCTTTCTTT.

The J gene is TRBJ1-3, the V gene TRBV28, with 9 bases aligning to TRBD1. V dropped 3 bases and J dropped 0; count of bases not matched to a gene: 9. CDR3 length: 18 residues. Germline lookup yields CDR1 MDHEN and CDR2 SYDVKM. CDR3 sequence: CASSFEQGAQNSGNTIYF. The CDR3, as DNA: TGTGCCAGCAGTTTCGAACAGGGGGCGCAAAACTCTGGAAACACCATATATTTT.

The chain carries TRBV2 and TRBJ1-1; D possibly corresponds to TRBD1 (6 bases). The V end was cut by 1 base, the J end by 0 bases, with 12 bases between. This CDR3 region has 16 residues. Germline CDR1 and CDR2: SNHLY and FYNNEI. CDR3 amino acids: CASSEVDRIMNTEAFF. The CDR3 DNA reads as TGTGCCAGCAGTGAAGTGGACAGAATTATGAACACTGAAGCTTTCTTT.

CDR3 in amino acids: CASSFRRGIYNEQFF. Here the CDR3 DNA reads TGTGCCAGCAGTTTTCGCAGGGGGATCTACAATGAGCAGTTCTTC. The chain employs TRBV28 and TRBJ2-1, with 7 bases aligning to TRBD1. CDR1 and CDR2 from the germline V gene are MDHEN and SYDVKM. The CDR3 sequence is 15 residues long. V gave up 3 bases and J gave up 3 bases; unmatched junction bases: 5. Full variable domain (missing parts from reference TRBV28 and TRBJ2-1): DVKVTQSSRYLVKRTGEKVFLECVQDMDHENMFWYRQDPGLGLRLIYFSYDVKMKEKGDIPEGYSVSREKKERFSLILESASTNQTSMYLCASSFRRGIYNEQFFGPGTRLTVL.

V and J are TRBV6-1 and TRBJ2-3, with 9 bases fitting TRBD1. J gave up 1 base and V 4 bases, and 6 bases lay outside the gene matches. Germline V gives CDR1 MNHNS, CDR2 SASEGT. The CDR3 covers 16 residues. DNA for the CDR3: TGTGCCAGCAGTGGCACCGGGACAGGGCGCACAGATACGCAGTATTTT. Its translation is CASSGTGTGRTDTQYF.

The chain uses TRBV14 and TRBJ1-2; D gene uncertain. Germline V gene sequence: CDR1 SGHDN, CDR2 FVKESK. CDR3 length equals 13 residues. Deletions cut 0 bases from V and 3 bases from J, with 5 bases between. The CDR3 reads CASSQDGDYGYTF. CDR3 DNA: TGTGCCAGCAGCCAAGACGGAGACTATGGCTACACCTTC. Complete variable domain (other parts from reference TRBV14 and TRBJ1-2): EAGVTQFPSHSVIEKGQTVTLRCDPISGHDNLYWYRRVMGKEIKFLLHFVKESKQDESGMPNNRFLAERTGGTYSTLKVQPAELEDSGVYFCASSQDGDYGYTFGSGTRLTVV.

In DNA, the CDR3 is TGTGCCAGCAGCCAAAGGCGGGGGAGATCCTACGAGCAGTACTTC. This sequence encodes CASSQRRGRSYEQYF. The chain is built from TRBV14 and TRBJ2-7, with TRBD2 matching 7 bases. Germline CDR1 reads SGHDN; CDR2 reads FVKESK. J gave up 1 base and V 2 bases, and 5 bases lay outside the gene matches. This CDR3 is 15 amino acids long.

The DNA of the CDR3 is TGTGCCTGGAGTGTCCCCTCGAGGGGGGGCACTGAAGCTTTCTTT. Protein sequence: CAWSVPSRGGTEAFF. This chain connects TRBV30 to TRBJ1-1; perhaps TRBD1 as D (6 bases). The germline gives CDR1 GTSNPN, CDR2 SVGIG (reference sequence). The CDR3 has 15 residues. Trimming took off 0 bases at V and 4 bases at J, with 15 bases between the two ends.

V usage is TRBV27 and J usage is TRBJ2-5; 8 bases match TRBD2. V was pared by 0 bases and J by 3 bases, with 9 bases of the junction left unmatched. Germline values: CDR1 MNHEY, CDR2 SMNVEV (reference sequence). This CDR3 has 17 amino acids. CDR3 nucleotide sequence: TGTGCCAGCAGTTTATCTGGCTCGGGGGGGTCTGAAGAGACCCAGTACTTC. This translates into CASSLSGSGGSEETQYF.

This sequence joins TRBV6-1 and TRBJ2-3; 7 bases are shared with TRBD2. CDR3 length: 16 amino acids. The junction had 7 bases not matched to a gene; V was cut back by 1 base and J by 3 bases. The germline CDR1 and CDR2 sequences are MNHNS and SASEGT. The CDR3 reads CASSEDRRGRTDTQYF. CDR3 in DNA: TGTGCCAGCAGTGAAGATAGGCGGGGGAGGACAGATACGCAGTATTTT.

The genes are TRBV4-1 and TRBJ1-2; 7 positions agree with TRBD1. After removal of 2 bases from V and 3 bases from J, the junction contained 21 bases not matched to a gene. The germline V gene has CDR1 MGHRA and CDR2 YSYEKL. This CDR3 has 20 residues. The CDR3: CASSQMADRKKAWSYYGYTF. The CDR3 DNA sequence: TGCGCCAGCAGCCAAATGGCGGACAGGAAGAAGGCCTGGAGCTACTATGGCTACACCTTC.

V gene TRBV25-1 combines with J gene TRBJ1-1, with a weak D call TRBD1 (5 bases). V shed 4 bases and J shed 6 bases, with 12 bases lying between them. Germline V gene lookup returns CDR1 MGHDK and CDR2 SYGVNS. The length of the CDR3 is 13 residues. The CDR3 coding sequence is TGTGCCAGCAGTGTAGTTGGGGGGGCTGAAGCTTTCTTT. Translating it yields CASSVVGGAEAFF.

The chain joins TRBV19 to TRBJ1-5, with 11 positions matching TRBD1. This CDR3 spans 13 amino acids. Germline CDR1 is LNHDA and CDR2 is SQIVND (reference sequence). Trimming cost V 10 bases and J 6 bases; bases outside gene matches: 5. In DNA form, the CDR3 reads TGTGCCACCCGGACAGGGGGCTTTCAGCCCCAGCATTTT. It yields the protein CATRTGGFQPQHF.

V usage is TRBV7-8 and J usage is TRBJ1-2; no clear D. The CDR3 consists of 15 residues. Germline values: CDR1 SGHVS, CDR2 FQNEAQ. The V gene lost 1 base and the J gene lost 6 bases, with 15 bases spanning the gap. CDR3 in amino acids: CASSLEGGRTNGYTF. For the CDR3, the DNA is TGTGCCAGCAGCTTAGAAGGTGGCAGGACTAATGGCTACACCTTC.

The genes are TRBV28 and TRBJ2-7; weak D call: TRBD1 (5 bases). V gave up 3 bases and J gave up 6 bases, with 12 bases separating them. Germline loops: CDR1 MDHEN, CDR2 SYDVKM. The CDR3 is 13 residues long. The CDR3 loop reads CASSFVQGCEQYF. CDR3 sequence (DNA): TGTGCCAGCAGTTTTGTTCAGGGCTGCGAGCAGTACTTC.

The chain employs TRBV6-5 and TRBJ2-7; TRBD2 is a possible D gene (5 bases). Trimming pared 4 bases from V and 4 bases from J, leaving 11 bases between. Per germline, CDR1 MNHEY and CDR2 SVGAGI. This CDR3 is built from 13 residues. CDR3 loop: CASSLDGKYEQYF. In nucleotides, the CDR3 is TGTGCCAGCAGTTTAGACGGGAAATACGAGCAGTACTTC.

The V and J genes are TRBV5-1 and TRBJ2-3; 9 bases are a match to TRBD2. V lost 5 bases to trimming and J lost 7 bases; unmatched junction nucleotides: 2. This CDR3 contains 12 residues. Germline V lookup: CDR1 SGHRS, CDR2 YFSETQ. This CDR3 is CASSLAGYTQYF. Written as DNA, the CDR3 is TGCGCCAGCAGTCTAGCGGGATATACGCAGTATTTT.

This clone was detected only once. The rearrangement uses TRBV11-2 and TRBJ2-2, with TRBD2 identical over 9 bases. The V and J ends lost 5 bases and 6 bases, in that order; junction bases with no gene match: 19. The CDR3 is 19 amino acids. CDR1 and CDR2 (germline): SGHAT, FQNNGV. The CDR3 bases are TGTGCCAGCAGCCTTAAACAAACCCCTGGCGGGGGGGCCTCCGGGGAGCTGTTTTTT. This sequence encodes CASSLKQTPGGGASGELFF.

This chain uses TRBV19 with TRBJ1-2; TRBD1 agrees at 9 bases. Germline CDR1 is LNHDA and CDR2 is SQIVND (reference sequence). The CDR3 has 15 amino acids. The junction had 9 bases not matched to a gene; V was cut back by 8 bases and J by 2 bases. The CDR3 spells CASGFAGTGNYGYTF. In DNA, the CDR3 is TGTGCCAGTGGATTCGCCGGGACAGGGAACTATGGCTACACCTTC.

A single count supports this clone. The chain links TRBV27 to TRBJ1-1; no firm D call. Germline V CDR1 and CDR2: MNHEY, SMNVEV (reference sequence). This CDR3 has 17 residues. Trimming shortened V by 8 bases and J by 3 bases, and 25 bases separated the two germline ends. This chain's CDR3 is CASRSAGDPVRDTEAFF. As DNA, the CDR3 is TGTGCCAGCCGTTCAGCGGGAGACCCTGTTCGAGACACTGAAGCTTTCTTT.

The rearrangement joins TRBV14 to TRBJ1-5; 7 bases fit TRBD1. The CDR3 loop spans 17 amino acids. Trimming removed 4 bases from V and 5 bases from J; junction bases left unmatched: 14. Germline assignment: CDR1 SGHDN and CDR2 FVKESK. The CDR3: CASSPHRDSPPDQPQHF. CDR3 coding DNA: TGTGCCAGCAGCCCACACCGGGACAGCCCCCCGGATCAGCCCCAGCATTTT.

This clone is a singleton in its sample. The V call is TRBV9, the J call TRBJ2-7; 10 nucleotides line up with TRBD1. This CDR3 has 14 residues. The V and J ends lost 8 bases and 3 bases, in that order; junction bases with no gene match: 8. CDR1 and CDR2 (germline): SGDLS, YYNGEE. The CDR3 DNA reads TGTGCCAGTAAACCGCGGGACAGGGGCTACGAGCAGTACTTC. Its translation: CASKPRDRGYEQYF.

The genes are TRBV5-1 and TRBJ2-7; the match to TRBD2 covers 10 bases. The CDR3 consists of 16 residues. In germline, CDR1 is SGHRS, CDR2 YFSETQ. J gave up 0 bases and V 0 bases, and 3 bases lay outside the gene matches. The DNA of the CDR3 is TGCGCCAGCAGCTTGGCATCTAGCGGGAGCTCCTACGAGCAGTACTTC. Amino acids: CASSLASSGSSYEQYF. Based on the CDR3 plus reference TRBV5-1 and TRBJ2-7, the full variable domain is KAGVTQTPRYLIKTRGQQVTLSCSPISGHRSVSWYQQTPGQGLQFLFEYFSETQRNKGNFPGRFSGRQFSNSRSEMNVSTLELGDSALYLCASSLASSGSSYEQYFGPGTRLTVT.

As regards this clone: Other DNA sequences within the sample encode an identical CDR3. The CDR3 spells CSVGADTQYF. The CDR3 region has the DNA TGCAGCGTTGGAGCAGATACGCAGTATTTT. This chain links TRBV29-1 with TRBJ2-3; D remains ambiguous. Germline V gene lookup returns CDR1 SQVTM and CDR2 ANQGSEA. This CDR3 region has 10 residues. The V end lost 4 bases, the J end lost 4 bases, and 3 bases lay between the germline ends.

This clone appeared a few times. The V gene is TRBV4-3, the J gene TRBJ1-1; D is unresolved. This CDR3 contains 15 residues. The germline V gene encodes CDR1 LGHNA and CDR2 YSLEER. V was clipped by 0 bases and J by 1 base, with 9 bases between them. The CDR3 DNA is TGCGCCAGCAGCCAAGATAAAACAGCGAACACTGAAGCTTTCTTT. It encodes CASSQDKTANTEAFF.